This TCR beta chain was captured in a study of post-analysis software for immune sequencing data. Overall study context: Relapsing-remitting, secondary progressive and progressive-relapsing multiple sclerosis were all included among the disease courses.

The library was made from cDNA and included unique molecular identifiers. TCRdb analysed the PCR reads with MiXCR anew, one entry per CDR3 protein. Of hundreds of thousands of distinct CDR3 sequences listed, roughly three fifths were seen once; the top ten hold roughly 10%. This CDR3 region has 14 residues. Germline CDR1 and CDR2: SGHVS and FNYEAQ. This clonotype was observed a handful of times. Antigen: not known. Mismatch with germline at one junction end may stem from a read error. General study points: The five TRBV segments detected at higher frequency in patients than in controls included TRBV5-6, TRBV5-1 and TRBV20-1.

Sequenced material: blood. The V gene is TRBV7-6, the J gene TRBJ2-1; D remains ambiguous. The clonotype originates from a girl aged 2 to 9 with multiple sclerosis. The CDR3 reads CASSPSRVYNEQFF. The CDR3 region has the DNA TGTGCTAGCAGCCCCTCTCGGGTATACAATGAGCAGTTCTTC.